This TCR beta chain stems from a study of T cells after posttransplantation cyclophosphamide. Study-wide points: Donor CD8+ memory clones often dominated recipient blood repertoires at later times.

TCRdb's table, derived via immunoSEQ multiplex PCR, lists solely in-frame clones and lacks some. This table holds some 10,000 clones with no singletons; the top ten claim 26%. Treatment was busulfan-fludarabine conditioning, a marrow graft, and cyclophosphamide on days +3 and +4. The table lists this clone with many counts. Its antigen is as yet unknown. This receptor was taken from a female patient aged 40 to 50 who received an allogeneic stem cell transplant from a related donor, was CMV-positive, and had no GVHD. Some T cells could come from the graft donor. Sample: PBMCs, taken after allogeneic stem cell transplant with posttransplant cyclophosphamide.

The CDR3 nucleotides are TGTGCCAGCAGTAACCGGGACAGGGGCAATTCACCCCTCCACTTT. Its translation: CASSNRDRGNSPLHF. The rearrangement links TRBV6-1 to TRBJ1-6; TRBD1 matches at 10 bases. The V gene's germline CDR1 is MNHNS and CDR2 SASEGT. The CDR3 has 15 residues. The V segment lost 5 bases and the J segment 7 bases; nucleotides outside the gene matches: 5.